Shown below are 24 T cell receptor beta chains from a single sample sequenced in a study of blood T cells in healthy people across ages. Next came a second PCR, run for about 7 to 11 cycles, which used a sample-barcoded 5' primer along with a J-beta primer mix. MiXCR was run by TCRdb on the 5' RACE reads, yielding one entry per CDR3 protein. This table has 1 million or so distinct CDR3 sequences, 35% to 50% appearing once. Source material: blood. All receptors come from a woman between 55 and 75 years old in good health.

This clonotype was found a few times. CDR3 bases: TGCGCCAGCAGCTTACTAGCGAGAAGGGAAGATACGCAGTATTTT. Its protein product is CASSLLARREDTQYF. The chain joins TRBV5-1 to TRBJ2-3; 7 bases line up with TRBD2. The CDR3 spans 15 residues. The germline V gene encodes CDR1 SGHRS and CDR2 YFSETQ. V gave up 2 bases and J gave up 5 bases; unmatched junction bases: 8.

This clonotype occurred a few times. V usage is TRBV7-2 and J usage is TRBJ1-4; the D gene is possibly TRBD1 (5 bases). The germline V gene encodes CDR1 SGHTA and CDR2 FQGNSA. The CDR3 runs to 18 residues. The germline V and J ends were trimmed by 2 bases and 7 bases, with 23 bases remaining between them. Here the CDR3 reads CASSLLVATSLGTEKLFF. CDR3 in DNA: TGTGCCAGCAGCTTATTAGTGGCCACAAGTCTGGGGACTGAAAAACTGTTTTTT. The complete variable domain, with remaining parts taken from reference TRBV7-2 and TRBJ1-4, reads GAGVSQSPSNKVTEKGKDVELRCDPISGHTALYWYRQSLGQGLEFLIYFQGNSAPDKSGLPSDRFSAERTGGSVSTLTIQRTQQEDSAVYLCASSLLVATSLGTEKLFFGSGTQLSVL.

Points on this clonotype: Possible read error: a much larger clone is one base away. J is TRBJ2-3 and V is TRBV4-2; the D gene is possibly TRBD2 (6 bases). This CDR3 contains 14 residues. CDR1 LGHNA and CDR2 YNFKEQ come from the germline V gene. The CDR3 is CASSQERGTDMQYF. In nucleotides, the CDR3 is TGTGCCAGCAGCCAAGAGCGGGGCACAGATATGCAGTATTTT.

The genes are TRBV5-1 and TRBJ2-3; D uncertain. This CDR3 has 14 residues. With 4 bases removed from V and 6 bases from J, the gap between germline ends came to 15 bases. CDR1 and CDR2 from the germline V gene are SGHRS and YFSETQ. The chain's CDR3 is CASSLQSDSDTQYF. CDR3 coding DNA: TGCGCCAGCAGCCTACAGTCCGATTCGGATACGCAGTATTTT.

Regarding this clonotype: This may be a read error: a much more frequent sequence differs by one nucleotide. V gene TRBV14 combines with J gene TRBJ2-5; the D is unclear. The end of the DNA is better explained by TRBJ2-7, so the J call may be wrong. The germline CDR1 and CDR2 sequences are SGHDN and FVKESK. CDR3 length: 11 amino acids. The CDR3 is CASSHVGEQYF. Here the CDR3 DNA reads TGTGCCAGCAGCCACGTCGGCGAGCAGTACTTC.

Comment on this clonotype: A read error may explain this, as a much larger clone is one base away. The chain has TRBV6-2 or TRBV6-3 and TRBJ1-2; D gene uncertain. This CDR3 region has 13 residues. V lost 2 bases and J lost 0, with 4 bases in between. Germline loops: CDR1 MNHEY, CDR2 SVGEGT. CDR3 residues: CASSYQANYGYTF. The CDR3 coding sequence is TGTGCCAGCAGTTACCAGGCTAACTATGGCTACACCTTC.

The rearrangement joins TRBV12-3 or TRBV12-4 to TRBJ1-5, with D perhaps TRBD1 (6 bases). V lost 6 bases, J lost 5 bases, and 20 bases lay in between. This CDR3 has 16 amino acids. Here the CDR3 reads CASRMGGGRWDQPQHF. In nucleotides, the CDR3 is TGTGCCAGCAGAATGGGCGGGGGGCGCTGGGATCAGCCCCAGCATTTT.

The J gene is TRBJ1-6, the V gene TRBV27, with D possibly matching TRBD1 (5 bases). V was cut by 5 bases and J by 5 bases, with 28 bases left in between. CDR1 is MNHEY, CDR2 SMNVEV, per germline (reference sequence). The CDR3 totals 20 residues. The CDR3 spells CASSPIRTLPLADDNSPLHF. In DNA, the CDR3 is TGTGCCAGCAGTCCGATCCGGACACTTCCCCTGGCGGATGATAATTCACCCCTCCACTTT.

The chain is built from TRBV10-3 and TRBJ2-1; 11 nucleotides match TRBD1. The junction had 16 bases not matched to a gene; V was cut back by 6 bases and J by 6 bases. This CDR3 comprises 18 residues. Looked up from germline, CDR1 is ENHRY and CDR2 is SYGVKD. CDR3: CAIRRTGGDQPGPNEQFF. CDR3 bases: TGTGCCATCAGAAGGACAGGGGGCGACCAGCCCGGGCCCAATGAGCAGTTCTTC.

This clonotype was counted only a few times. The rearrangement joins TRBV12-3 or TRBV12-4 to TRBJ1-4; D is unclear. CDR3 length: 13 amino acids. Trimming pared 1 base from V and 6 bases from J, leaving 6 bases between. The CDR3 protein is CASSLVGDEKLFF. CDR3 nucleotide sequence: TGTGCCAGCAGTTTAGTCGGAGATGAAAAACTGTTTTTT.

This chain uses TRBV5-1 with TRBJ2-3; 8 bases agree with TRBD2. This CDR3 is built from 15 residues. Per germline, CDR1 SGHRS and CDR2 YFSETQ. The V and J ends lost 6 bases and 3 bases, in that order; junction bases with no gene match: 9. CDR3 in DNA: TGCGCCAGCACGAACCCGGGACTAGGAACAGATACGCAGTATTTT. It encodes CASTNPGLGTDTQYF.

This clonotype has only one observation. V is TRBV12-3 or TRBV12-4 and J is TRBJ1-2; no reliable D call. Trimming took 5 bases from V and 8 from J, leaving 15 bases between them. The CDR3 is 13 amino acids. CDR3 in DNA: TGTGCCAGCAGTCCGCTTGTTGTCTACGGCTACACCTTC. Translated, it gives CASSPLVVYGYTF.

This clonotype was counted a few times. The chain couples TRBV29-1 to TRBJ2-6; TRBD1 agrees at 12 bases. Germline V gene data show CDR1 as SQVTM and CDR2 as ANQGSEA. V dropped 6 bases and J dropped 2; count of bases not matched to a gene: 8. This CDR3 has 17 residues. The CDR3 region is CSVSPGQGAAGANVLTF. The CDR3 DNA sequence: TGCAGCGTATCGCCGGGACAGGGGGCCGCTGGGGCCAACGTCCTGACTTTC.

This clonotype was counted a few times. The CDR3 DNA reads as TGTGCCAGCAGTGTACAGGGCTACCAAGAGACCCAGTACTTC. It is translated as CASSVQGYQETQYF. V and J are TRBV6-1 and TRBJ2-5, with D perhaps matching TRBD1 (6 bases). V was clipped by 4 bases and J by 0 bases, with 9 bases between them. Germline-derived CDR1 and CDR2 are MNHNS and SASEGT. The CDR3 consists of 14 residues.

The chain is built from TRBV6-5 and TRBJ2-1; 10 bases align to TRBD2. The closer fit of TRBJ2-7 to the DNA end suggests the J call may be wrong. In germline, CDR1 is MNHEY, CDR2 SVGAGI. This CDR3 spans 13 amino acids. The CDR3 nucleotides read TGTGCCAGCGGGACTAGCGCCTACAATGAGCAGTACTTC. Translated: CASGTSAYNEQYF.

The chain is built from TRBV29-1 and TRBJ2-3; 9 bases match TRBD2. The germline CDR1 and CDR2 sequences are SQVTM and ANQGSEA. This CDR3 comprises 15 residues. The V gene end was trimmed by 1 base and the J gene end by 0 bases; junction bases not matched to a gene: 2. CDR3 sequence: CSVEVLAGSTDTQYF. The CDR3 region has the DNA TGCAGCGTTGAAGTCCTAGCGGGGAGCACAGATACGCAGTATTTT.

V and J are TRBV24-1 and TRBJ2-3; D may match TRBD1 or TRBD2 (6 bases each). Looked up from germline, CDR1 is KGHDR and CDR2 is SFDVKD. Trimming removed 3 bases from V and 4 bases from J, with 13 bases in between. This CDR3 is 15 amino acids long. Here the CDR3 DNA reads TGTGCCACCAGTGATGTACAGGGAGGCGCAGATACGCAGTATTTT. Translating it yields CATSDVQGGADTQYF.

The chain has TRBV7-8 and TRBJ2-7; TRBD2 agrees at 7 bases. CDR3 length: 16 amino acids. V shed 4 bases, J shed 4 bases, and the junction held 13 bases outside the gene matches. Germline CDR1 is SGHVS and CDR2 is FQNEAQ. CDR3 amino acids: CASSSPSTSERYEQYF. CDR3 DNA sequence: TGTGCCAGCAGCTCCCCATCTACTAGCGAGAGATACGAGCAGTACTTC.

Of note for this clonotype: A junction boundary mismatches the germline segment, possibly from a read error. The gene calls are TRBV12-3 or TRBV12-4 and TRBJ2-3, with D perhaps TRBD2 (5 bases). This CDR3 is built from 15 residues. The DNA for the CDR3 is TGTGCCAGCAGTGCAGAAATAGTGGGAGCAGATACGCAATATTTT. The encoded protein is CASSAEIVGADTQYF.

This chain links TRBV29-1 with TRBJ2-3, with D perhaps matching TRBD1 or TRBD2 (6 bases each). Germline CDR1 SQVTM, CDR2 ANQGSEA. The CDR3 has 15 amino acids. V lost 0 bases and J lost 4, with 14 bases in between. The CDR3 DNA reads as TGCAGCGTTGAAGAACGGGGGCGAGGCCCAGATACGCAGTATTTT. Protein: CSVEERGRGPDTQYF.

The chain couples TRBV12-5 to TRBJ2-3; 12 positions agree with TRBD2. The CDR3 is 15 amino acids. From germline, CDR1 is LGHNT and CDR2 FRNRAP. V lost 6 bases, J lost 2 bases, and 3 bases stayed unmatched. CDR3 amino acids: CASGGLAGHTDTQYF. CDR3 DNA sequence: TGTGCTAGTGGGGGACTAGCGGGCCACACAGATACGCAGTATTTT.

A word on this clonotype: One junction end disagrees with the germline gene, perhaps due to a read error. V and J are TRBV12-3 or TRBV12-4 and TRBJ2-7, with D perhaps TRBD1 or TRBD2 (5 bases each). The CDR3 has 16 residues. The CDR3 protein is CASSLGGIDGRGERYF. CDR3 coding DNA: TGTGCCAGCAGTTTAGGAGGGATCGACGGCCGGGGCGAGCGGTACTTC.

This clonotype was found a few times. The chain combines TRBV20-1 with TRBJ2-7, with 11 bases identical to TRBD2. CDR3 length: 15 residues. Trimming took 5 bases from V and 4 from J; bases not matched to a gene: 10. Germline CDR1 reads DFQATT; CDR2 reads SNEGSKA (reference sequence). CDR3 in amino acids: CSAHFTSGSPYEQYF. CDR3 DNA sequence: TGCAGTGCTCACTTCACTAGCGGGAGCCCGTACGAGCAGTACTTC.

The V and J genes are TRBV12-3 or TRBV12-4 and TRBJ1-5; 8 positions agree with TRBD1. The CDR3 is made up of 13 amino acids. Trimming at V came to 6 bases and at J to 2 bases, leaving 0 bases not matched to a gene. The CDR3 nucleotides read TGTGCCAGCAGGACAGGGGGCAATCAGCCCCAGCATTTT. Translated, it gives CASRTGGNQPQHF.